This entry lists 13 T cell receptor beta chains sequenced from one sample in a study of identical twins. TCRdb reanalysed the 5' RACE reads using MiXCR and keeps one entry per CDR3 protein. The table has roughly 1.6 million distinct CDR3 sequences, around 33% seen once. Sequencing input: cord blood. The receptors here all came from a newborn girl in good health.

The chain joins TRBV5-1 to TRBJ1-5; D might be TRBD1 (6 bases). V was shortened by 4 bases and J by 0 bases, with 14 bases between the two germline ends. Germline CDR1 is SGHRS and CDR2 is YFSETQ. The CDR3 is 16 amino acids. CDR3 region: CASSAGTQYSNQPQHF. The CDR3 coding sequence is TGCGCCAGCAGCGCTGGGACACAATATAGCAATCAGCCCCAGCATTTT.

This clonotype came up a few times. The rearrangement uses TRBV4-1 and TRBJ1-1, with D perhaps TRBD1 (5 bases). The CDR3 extends over 13 amino acids. Germline CDR1 and CDR2: MGHRA and YSYEKL. Trimming stripped 0 bases from V and 10 bases from J, with 12 bases between. The DNA of the CDR3 is TGCGCCAGCAGCCAAGATTTCCGGGGGTTAGCTTTCTTT. Translation: CASSQDFRGLAFF.

J is TRBJ1-6 and V is TRBV3-1, with no clear D. Germline V gene lookup returns CDR1 LGHDT and CDR2 YNNKEL (reference sequence). This CDR3 contains 14 residues. Trimming left V 4 bases short and J 10 bases short, with 14 bases between. The CDR3 reads CASSPSVVDSPLHF. CDR3 DNA: TGTGCCAGCAGCCCATCAGTGGTAGACTCACCCCTCCACTTT.

The rearrangement uses TRBV5-1 and TRBJ2-5, with TRBD1 matching over 8 bases. Germline-derived CDR1 and CDR2 are SGHRS and YFSETQ. Trimming removed 4 bases from V and 3 bases from J; junction bases left unmatched: 5. This CDR3 comprises 14 residues. CDR3 sequence: CASSGQGAEETQYF. CDR3 in DNA: TGCGCCAGCAGCGGGCAGGGGGCCGAAGAGACCCAGTACTTC.

The gene calls are TRBV28 and TRBJ2-4, with 8 positions matching TRBD2. J was trimmed by 2 bases and V by 5 bases; bases with no gene match: 8. The CDR3 runs to 16 residues. Germline assignment: CDR1 MDHEN and CDR2 SYDVKM. CDR3 protein: CASSGGLVGSKNIQYF. CDR3 coding DNA: TGTGCCAGCAGTGGGGGACTAGTCGGGTCCAAAAACATTCAGTACTTC.

This clonotype has more than one count but fewer than ten. The V and J genes are TRBV28 and TRBJ2-1; no clear D. The germline gives CDR1 MDHEN, CDR2 SYDVKM. This CDR3 has 16 amino acids. Trimming removed 3 bases from V and 6 bases from J, with 18 bases in between. The CDR3 DNA reads TGTGCCAGCAGTTTGTATGGGGTGCTGGCTTCCAATGAGCAGTTCTTC. Encoded protein: CASSLYGVLASNEQFF.

The chain couples TRBV28 to TRBJ2-1, with D perhaps TRBD1 or TRBD2 (6 bases each). Germline loops: CDR1 MDHEN, CDR2 SYDVKM. V was pared by 6 bases and J by 7 bases, with 19 bases between. This CDR3 is built from 15 residues. The CDR3 is CASSPPGGNRNEQFF. DNA for the CDR3: TGTGCCAGCAGCCCCCCCGGGGGCAACCGGAATGAGCAGTTCTTC.

This clonotype turned up a few times. The chain couples TRBV2 to TRBJ2-7, with unresolved D. CDR1 is SNHLY, CDR2 FYNNEI, per germline. V was clipped by 6 bases and J by 7 bases, with 16 bases between them. The CDR3 consists of 13 residues. The CDR3 DNA follows: TGTGCCAGCAGATCCACAGTCCTTGGGGAGCAGTACTTC. Amino acids: CASRSTVLGEQYF.

The chain couples TRBV29-1 to TRBJ1-2; TRBD1 matches at 10 bases. V lost 6 bases to trimming and J lost 7 bases; unmatched junction nucleotides: 8. CDR3 length: 13 amino acids. The germline CDR1 and CDR2 sequences are SQVTM and ANQGSEA. CDR3 amino acids: CSVGDRGVRGYTF. The CDR3 DNA reads TGCAGCGTGGGGGACAGGGGAGTACGTGGCTACACCTTC.

This clonotype was found a few times. The V call is TRBV20-1, the J call TRBJ2-5, with 8 bases identical to TRBD1. The V segment lost 3 bases and the J segment 1 base; nucleotides outside the gene matches: 4. The germline CDR1 and CDR2 sequences are DFQATT and SNEGSKA (reference sequence). The CDR3 contains 14 residues. For the CDR3, the DNA is TGCAGTGCTAGTGGGACAGGCCTCCAAGAGACCCAGTACTTC. It is translated as CSASGTGLQETQYF.

J is TRBJ1-2 and V is TRBV20-1, with unresolved D. Trimming took 3 bases from V and 8 from J, leaving 13 bases between them. The germline CDR1 and CDR2 sequences are DFQATT and SNEGSKA (reference sequence). This CDR3 spans 12 amino acids. The CDR3 DNA reads TGCAGTGCTAGTCTATCAGCTGCAGGCTACACCTTC. Translation: CSASLSAAGYTF.

The V and J genes are TRBV20-1 and TRBJ1-5, with 9 bases that match TRBD1. The length of the CDR3 is 16 residues. With V trimmed by 0 bases and J by 1 base, 4 bases remained unmatched. Germline V CDR1 and CDR2: DFQATT, SNEGSKA (reference sequence). CDR3 sequence (DNA): TGCAGTGCTAGAGAACAGGGGGCTACAAGCAATCAGCCCCAGCATTTT. Translation gives CSAREQGATSNQPQHF.

Details on this clonotype: The junction departs from germline at one end; a sequencing error may be responsible. This chain joins TRBV6-5 and TRBJ1-1; D is uncertain. The germline V gene has CDR1 MNHEY and CDR2 SVGAGI. The CDR3 runs to 14 residues. CDR3 sequence: CASGYSTRTTEAFF. CDR3 sequence (DNA): TGTGCCAGCGGTTACTCCACCAGGACCACTGAAGCTTTCTTT.